These 8 T cell receptor beta chains share one sample of origin, sequenced in a study of T cell changes during pregnancy in multiple sclerosis. Sequencing was performed with immunoSEQ multiplex PCR; in TCRdb, only in-frame clones are kept and a portion is missing. This sample has tens of thousands of clones, with 90% to 95% found just once. The specimen was CD4+ T cells from peripheral blood mononuclear cells, collected before pregnancy. The receptors shown here come from a female donor with multiple sclerosis, enrolled in a pregnancy study.

The chain employs TRBV2 and TRBJ2-5; D ambiguous. CDR3 length: 11 amino acids. V was trimmed by 2 bases and J by 5 bases, leaving 3 bases between them. The V gene's germline CDR1 is SNHLY and CDR2 FYNNEI. CDR3 in amino acids: CASSESETQYF. In DNA, the CDR3 is TGTGCCAGCAGTGAATCGGAGACCCAGTACTTC. Together with reference TRBV2 and TRBJ2-5, the CDR3 gives the full variable domain: EPEVTQTPSHQVTQMGQEVILRCVPISNHLYFYWYRQILGQKVEFLVSFYNNEISEKSEIFDDQFSVERPDGSNFTLKIRSTKLEDSAMYFCASSESETQYFGPGTRLLVL.

V and J are TRBV29-1 and TRBJ1-1, with 7 bases aligning to TRBD1. CDR3 length: 14 amino acids. The V segment lost 4 bases and the J segment 5 bases; nucleotides outside the gene matches: 10. Germline-derived CDR1 and CDR2 are SQVTM and ANQGSEA. CDR3 in amino acids: CSVGPTGDLTEAFF. In DNA form, the CDR3 reads TGCAGCGTTGGACCAACAGGGGACCTGACTGAAGCTTTCTTT.

The rearrangement links TRBV4-2 to TRBJ1-5; D uncertain. CDR1 is LGHNA, CDR2 YNFKEQ, per germline. Trimming removed 3 bases at V and 6 bases at J, with 12 bases between. The CDR3 spans 14 residues. CDR3 region: CASSHGIYVQPQHF. The CDR3 nucleotides are TGTGCCAGCAGCCATGGCATTTACGTTCAGCCCCAGCATTTT.

The CDR3 bases are TGTGCCACCAGCAGTAGTGGGGGCCCTTTCAATGAGCAGTTCTTC. This gives the protein CATSSSGGPFNEQFF. The chain joins TRBV15 to TRBJ2-1, with a possible D match to TRBD1 (6 bases). Between the trimmed V and J ends, which lost 3 bases and 6 bases, there was a span of 15 bases. This CDR3 comprises 15 residues. From germline, CDR1 is LNHNV and CDR2 YYDKDF (reference sequence).

The chain joins TRBV5-1 to TRBJ2-2; a weak D match, TRBD2 (5 bases). CDR1 SGHRS and CDR2 YFSETQ come from the germline V gene. The CDR3 runs 15 residues. The V gene lost 4 bases and the J gene lost 6 bases, with 16 bases spanning the gap. The CDR3 region is CASSVERADAGELFF. In nucleotides, the CDR3 is TGCGCCAGCAGCGTTGAGAGGGCAGACGCCGGGGAGCTGTTTTTT.

In this sample, this clone turned up once. The chain couples TRBV19 to TRBJ2-3; TRBD2 matches at 7 bases. Germline V CDR1 and CDR2: LNHDA, SQIVND (reference sequence). With 5 bases clipped from V and 0 bases from J, the junction kept 8 bases outside the gene matches. This CDR3 spans 16 amino acids. For the CDR3, the DNA is TGTGCCAGTAGTCGAACAAAAGCGGGAAGCACAGATACGCAGTATTTT. Its translation is CASSRTKAGSTDTQYF.

The rearrangement links TRBV14 to TRBJ1-1, with 7 positions matching TRBD1. V shed 4 bases and J 5 bases; nucleotides not matched to a gene: 4. Germline V CDR1 and CDR2: SGHDN, FVKESK. The CDR3 runs to 13 residues. The CDR3 here is CASSRDRETEAFF. CDR3 bases: TGTGCCAGCAGCCGCGACAGGGAAACTGAAGCTTTCTTT.

The rearrangement uses TRBV28 and TRBJ1-2; 11 nucleotides align to TRBD1. The CDR3 contains 15 residues. CDR1 is MDHEN and CDR2 is SYDVKM in the germline V gene. The trim removed 4 bases at V and 8 bases at J, leaving 9 bases unmatched. The CDR3 reads CASSSAGTGGRGYTF. The CDR3 DNA sequence: TGTGCCAGCAGTTCCGCCGGGACAGGGGGGCGCGGCTACACCTTC.